This TCR beta chain was found in a study of T-cell reconstitution after alpha-beta-depleted transplantation in children. Researchers prepared the TCRbeta library using unique molecular identifiers, the study reports. TCRdb called the PCR reads again in MiXCR, with one record for every CDR3 protein. In the table there are roughly 300,000 distinct CDR3 sequences, about a tenth of which are singletons. This clonotype has more than one count but fewer than ten. This CDR3 spans 17 amino acids. Per germline, CDR1 DFQATT and CDR2 SNEGSKA (reference sequence). V was clipped by 3 bases and J by 1 base; unmatched bases: 15.

This sample comprised PBMCs from the stem cell graft donor, obtained from the stem cell graft. The TCR was taken from a human donor who donated a stem cell graft to a child with SCID. The chain carries TRBV20-1 and TRBJ2-7, with 7 bases identical to TRBD2. CDR3 sequence (DNA): TGCAGTGCTAGGTACAACCTAGCGGAACATCCTTCCTACGAGCAGTACTTC. Translated: CSARYNLAEHPSYEQYF.